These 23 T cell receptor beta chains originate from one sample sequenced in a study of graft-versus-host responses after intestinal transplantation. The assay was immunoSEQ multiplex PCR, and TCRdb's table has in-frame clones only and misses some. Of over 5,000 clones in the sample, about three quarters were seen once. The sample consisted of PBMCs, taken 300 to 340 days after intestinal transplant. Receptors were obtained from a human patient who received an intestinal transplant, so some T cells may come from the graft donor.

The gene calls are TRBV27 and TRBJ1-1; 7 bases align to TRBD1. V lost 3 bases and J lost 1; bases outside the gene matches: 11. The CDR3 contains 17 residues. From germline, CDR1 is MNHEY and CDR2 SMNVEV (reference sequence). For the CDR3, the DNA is TGTGCCAGCAGTTTCGGTATAGGGACAGCCAAGAACACTGAAGCTTTCTTT. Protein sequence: CASSFGIGTAKNTEAFF.

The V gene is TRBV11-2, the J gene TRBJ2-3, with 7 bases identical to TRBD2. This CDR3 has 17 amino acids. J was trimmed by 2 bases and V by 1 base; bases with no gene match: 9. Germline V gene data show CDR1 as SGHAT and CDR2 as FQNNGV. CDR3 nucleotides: TGTGCCAGCAGCTTAGGCGGGGAAGCGGGGCACACAGATACGCAGTATTTT. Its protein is CASSLGGEAGHTDTQYF.

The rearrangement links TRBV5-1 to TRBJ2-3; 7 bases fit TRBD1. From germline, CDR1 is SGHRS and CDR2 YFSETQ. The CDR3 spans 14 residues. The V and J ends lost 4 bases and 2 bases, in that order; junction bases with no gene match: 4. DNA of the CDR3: TGCGCCAGCAGCCTGGGACAGACCACAGATACGCAGTATTTT. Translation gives CASSLGQTTDTQYF.

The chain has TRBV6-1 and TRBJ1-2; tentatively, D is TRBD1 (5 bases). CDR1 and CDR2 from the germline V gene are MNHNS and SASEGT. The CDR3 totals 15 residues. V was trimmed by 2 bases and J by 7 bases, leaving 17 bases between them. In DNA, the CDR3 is TGTGCCAGCAGTGAATCAGGCAGGGATGGCCGTGGCTACACCTTC. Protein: CASSESGRDGRGYTF.

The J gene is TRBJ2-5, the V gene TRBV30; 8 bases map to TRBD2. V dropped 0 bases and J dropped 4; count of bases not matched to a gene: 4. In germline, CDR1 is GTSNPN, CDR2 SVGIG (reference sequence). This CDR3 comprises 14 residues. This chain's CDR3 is CAWSVLSGGETQYF. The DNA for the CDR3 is TGTGCCTGGAGTGTACTAAGCGGGGGAGAGACCCAGTACTTC.

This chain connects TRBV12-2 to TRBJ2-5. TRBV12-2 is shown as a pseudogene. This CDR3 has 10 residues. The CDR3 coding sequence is TGTGCCAGCAGTGGGGAGACCCAGTACTTC. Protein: CASSGETQYF.

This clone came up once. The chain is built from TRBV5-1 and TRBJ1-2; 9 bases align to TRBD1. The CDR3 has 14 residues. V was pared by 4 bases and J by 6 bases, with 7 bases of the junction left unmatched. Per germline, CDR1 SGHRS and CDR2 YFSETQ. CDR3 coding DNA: TGCGCCAGCAGCACAGCCGGGACAGGGCATGGCTACACCTTC. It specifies CASSTAGTGHGYTF.

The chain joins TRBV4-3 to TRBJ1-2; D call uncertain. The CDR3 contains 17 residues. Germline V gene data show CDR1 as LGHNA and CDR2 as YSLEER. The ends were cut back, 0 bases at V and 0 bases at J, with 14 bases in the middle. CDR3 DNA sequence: TGCGCCAGCAGCCAAGACGAGACCCCCGGAGCTAACTATGGCTACACCTTC. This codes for CASSQDETPGANYGYTF.

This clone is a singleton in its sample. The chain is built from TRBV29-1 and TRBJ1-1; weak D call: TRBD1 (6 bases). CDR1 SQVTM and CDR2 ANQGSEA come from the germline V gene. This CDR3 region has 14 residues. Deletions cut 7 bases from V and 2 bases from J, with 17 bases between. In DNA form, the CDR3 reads TGCAGCGCCGGGGCTCGGGGGCAAAACACTGAAGCTTTCTTT. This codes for CSAGARGQNTEAFF. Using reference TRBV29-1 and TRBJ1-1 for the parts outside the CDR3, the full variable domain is SAVISQKPSRDICQRGTSLTIQCQVDSQVTMMFWYRQQPGQSLTLIATANQGSEATYESGFVIDKFPISRPNLTFSTLTVSNMSPEDSSIYLCSAGARGQNTEAFFGQGTRLTVV.

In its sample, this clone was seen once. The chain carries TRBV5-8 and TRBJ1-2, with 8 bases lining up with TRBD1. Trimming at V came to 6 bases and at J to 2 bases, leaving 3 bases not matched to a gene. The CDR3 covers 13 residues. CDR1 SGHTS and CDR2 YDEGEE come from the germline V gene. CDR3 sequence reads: CASNRGDNYGYTF. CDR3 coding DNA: TGTGCCAGCAACAGGGGGGACAACTATGGCTACACCTTC.

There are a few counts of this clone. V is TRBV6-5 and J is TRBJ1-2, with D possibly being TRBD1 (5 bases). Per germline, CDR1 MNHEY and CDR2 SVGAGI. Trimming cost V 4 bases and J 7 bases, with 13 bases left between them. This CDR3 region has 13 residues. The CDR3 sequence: CASSLQASTGYTF. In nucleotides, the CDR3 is TGTGCCAGCAGTTTACAGGCATCTACTGGCTACACCTTC.

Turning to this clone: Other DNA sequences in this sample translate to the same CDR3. The DNA for the CDR3 is TGTGCCAGCAGCCTTGGGACAGGGAATCAGCCCCAGCATTTT. It specifies CASSLGTGNQPQHF. The chain employs TRBV11-2 and TRBJ1-5; 9 nucleotides align to TRBD1. The CDR3 extends over 14 amino acids. Germline V lookup: CDR1 SGHAT, CDR2 FQNNGV. V trimming: 5 bases; J trimming: 4 bases; junction bases outside the gene matches: 3.

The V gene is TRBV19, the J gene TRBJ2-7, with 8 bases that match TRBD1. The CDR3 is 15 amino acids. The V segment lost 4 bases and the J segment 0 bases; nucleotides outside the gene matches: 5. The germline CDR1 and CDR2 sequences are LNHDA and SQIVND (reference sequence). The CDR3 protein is CASSRGQDYSYEQYF. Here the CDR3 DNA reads TGTGCCAGTAGTAGGGGACAGGACTACTCCTACGAGCAGTACTTC. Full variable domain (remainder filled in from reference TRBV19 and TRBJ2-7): DGGITQSPKYLFRKEGQNVTLSCEQNLNHDAMYWYRQDPGQGLRLIYYSQIVNDFQKGDIAEGYSVSREKKESFPLTVTSAQKNPTAFYLCASSRGQDYSYEQYFGPGTRLTVT.

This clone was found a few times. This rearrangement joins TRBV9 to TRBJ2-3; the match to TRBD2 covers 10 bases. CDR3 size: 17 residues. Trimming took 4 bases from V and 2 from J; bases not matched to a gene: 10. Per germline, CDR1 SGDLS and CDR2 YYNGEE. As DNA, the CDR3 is TGTGCCAGCAGCCGCCGGGCTAGCGGGGGATACACAGATACGCAGTATTTT. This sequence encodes CASSRRASGGYTDTQYF. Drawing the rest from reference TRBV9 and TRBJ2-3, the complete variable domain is DSGVTQTPKHLITATGQRVTLRCSPRSGDLSVYWYQQSLDQGLQFLIQYYNGEERAKGNILERFSAQQFPDLHSELNLSSLELGDSALYFCASSRRASGGYTDTQYFGPGTRLTVL.

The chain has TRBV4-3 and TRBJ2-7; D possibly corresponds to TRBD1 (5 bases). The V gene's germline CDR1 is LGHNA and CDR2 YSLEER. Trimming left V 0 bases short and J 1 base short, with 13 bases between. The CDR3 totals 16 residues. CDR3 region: CASSQDDGQGSYEQYF. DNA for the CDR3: TGCGCCAGCAGCCAAGATGACGGGCAGGGTTCCTACGAGCAGTACTTC.

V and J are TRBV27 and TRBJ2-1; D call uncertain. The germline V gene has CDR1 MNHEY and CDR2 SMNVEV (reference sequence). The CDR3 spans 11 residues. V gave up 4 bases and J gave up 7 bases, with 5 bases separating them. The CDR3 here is CASSSPNEQFF. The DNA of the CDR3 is TGTGCCAGCAGTTCCCCTAATGAGCAGTTCTTC.

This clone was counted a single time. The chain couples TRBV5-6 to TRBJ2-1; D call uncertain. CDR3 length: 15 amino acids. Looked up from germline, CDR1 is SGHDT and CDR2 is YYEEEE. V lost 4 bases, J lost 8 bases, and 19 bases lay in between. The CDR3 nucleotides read TGTGCCAGCAGCCCCGGGCTAATGGGCATCGATGAGCAGTTCTTC. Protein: CASSPGLMGIDEQFF.

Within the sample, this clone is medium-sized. CDR3 DNA sequence: TGCGCCAGCAGCCAAGATCTTGGGTATACGAACTATGGCTACACCTTC. This sequence encodes CASSQDLGYTNYGYTF. V usage is TRBV4-3 and J usage is TRBJ1-2; D not resolved. Per the germline V gene, CDR1 is LGHNA and CDR2 is YSLEER. The CDR3 contains 16 residues. V lost 0 bases and J 2 bases, leaving 13 bases between the germline ends.

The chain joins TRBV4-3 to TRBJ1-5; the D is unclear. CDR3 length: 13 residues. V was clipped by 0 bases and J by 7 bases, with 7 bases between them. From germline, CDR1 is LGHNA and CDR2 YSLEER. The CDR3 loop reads CASSQDEGQPQHF. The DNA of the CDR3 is TGCGCCAGCAGCCAAGATGAAGGACAGCCCCAGCATTTT.

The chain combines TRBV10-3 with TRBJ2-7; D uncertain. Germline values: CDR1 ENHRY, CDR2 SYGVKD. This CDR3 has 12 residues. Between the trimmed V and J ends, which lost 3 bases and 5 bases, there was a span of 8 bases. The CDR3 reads CAISDRSDEQYF. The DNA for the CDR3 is TGTGCCATCAGTGATCGGAGCGACGAGCAGTACTTC.

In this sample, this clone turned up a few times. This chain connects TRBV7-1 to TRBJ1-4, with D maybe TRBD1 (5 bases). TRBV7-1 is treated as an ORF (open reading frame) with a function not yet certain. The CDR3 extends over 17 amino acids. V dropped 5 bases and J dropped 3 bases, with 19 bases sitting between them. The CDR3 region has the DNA TGTGCCAGCAGCCTCCTGGGGTTGGGGCCGGCTAATGAAAAACTGTTTTTT. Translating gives CASSLLGLGPANEKLFF.

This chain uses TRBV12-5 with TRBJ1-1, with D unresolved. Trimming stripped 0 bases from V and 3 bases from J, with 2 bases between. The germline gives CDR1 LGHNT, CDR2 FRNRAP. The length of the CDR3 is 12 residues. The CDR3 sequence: CASGLVDTEAFF. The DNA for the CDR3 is TGTGCTAGTGGTTTGGTGGACACTGAAGCTTTCTTT.

CDR3 loop: CASSEFKGAAGELFF. The CDR3 DNA sequence: TGTGCCAGCAGTGAATTTAAGGGGGCAGCCGGGGAGCTGTTTTTT. The V gene is TRBV6-1, the J gene TRBJ2-2; 7 bases map to TRBD1. Per the germline V gene, CDR1 is MNHNS and CDR2 is SASEGT. The CDR3 sequence is 15 residues long. The junction had 6 bases not matched to a gene; V was cut back by 2 bases and J by 6 bases.